This is a list of T cell receptor beta chains from one sample in a study of Graves' ophthalmopathy and Graves' hyperthyroidism. TCRdb analysed the multiplex PCR reads with MiXCR anew, one entry per CDR3 protein. The sample contains hundreds of thousands of distinct CDR3 sequences, roughly 21% of which appear only once. Sequencing was carried out using peripheral blood. The receptors shown here come from a woman aged 18 to 35 with stable Graves' hyperthyroidism. Each CDR3 is given with its conserved first and last residue. D genes are given only for firm matches. Clone size appears in some rows only: once, few, many, or a class for an expanded clone.

CDR3 DNA: TGTGCCAGCAGTTCCGGACCGTTTCGGGGACAGCCCCAGCATTTT; CDR3 protein: CASSSGPFRGQPQHF; clone size: many; V gene: TRBV12-3/TRBV12-4; J gene: TRBJ1-5; D gene: .
CDR3 DNA: TGTGCCAGCAGTCCCCGGACAGGGGTCTACGAGCAGGACTTC; CDR3 protein: CASSPRTGVYEQDF; clone size: .; V gene: TRBV12-3/TRBV12-4; J gene: TRBJ2-7; D gene: TRBD1
CDR3 DNA: TGTGCCAGCAGTTTGTCGTCAGGGGTGAGCACTGAAGCTTTCTTT; CDR3 protein: CASSLSSGVSTEAFF; clone size: few; V gene: TRBV12-3/TRBV12-4; J gene: TRBJ1-1; D gene: .
CDR3 DNA: TGTGCCTGGAGTCTAGCTTTTCGCGAGCAGTACTTC; CDR3 protein: CAWSLAFREQYF; clone size: few; V gene: TRBV30; J gene: TRBJ2-7; D gene: .
CDR3 DNA: TGTGCCAGCAGTTACGGAGGGGGCAAAGCCAAAAACATTCAGTACTTC; CDR3 protein: CASSYGGGKAKNIQYF; clone size: .; V gene: TRBV6-2/TRBV6-3; J gene: TRBJ2-4; D gene: .
CDR3 DNA: TGCGCCAGCAGCTTGGACCTAGCGGGGGCTCCCTACGAGCAGTACTTC; CDR3 protein: CASSLDLAGAPYEQYF; clone size: .; V gene: TRBV5-1; J gene: TRBJ2-7; D gene: TRBD2
CDR3 DNA: TGTGCCAGCTCAGTACGGCCCTCCACCTACGAGCAGTACTTC; CDR3 protein: CASSVRPSTYEQYF; clone size: few; V gene: TRBV18; J gene: TRBJ2-7; D gene: .
CDR3 DNA: TGCAGTGCTAGAAGTCGGGACCACTATGGCTACACCTTC; CDR3 protein: CSARSRDHYGYTF; clone size: many; V gene: TRBV20-1; J gene: TRBJ1-2; D gene: .
CDR3 DNA: TGTGCCAGCAGCCAAGAACAGACAGTCTCTGGAAACACCATATATTTT; CDR3 protein: CASSQEQTVSGNTIYF; clone size: few; V gene: TRBV4-2; J gene: TRBJ1-3; D gene: .
CDR3 DNA: TGTGCCAGCAGCTTATTTAGCGGGGTACAAGAGACCCAGTACTTC; CDR3 protein: CASSLFSGVQETQYF; clone size: many; V gene: TRBV7-2; J gene: TRBJ2-5; D gene: TRBD2
CDR3 DNA: TGCGCCAGCAGCCAAGCAAACAGAAACTACGAGCAGTACTTC; CDR3 protein: CASSQANRNYEQYF; clone size: many; V gene: TRBV4-1; J gene: TRBJ2-7; D gene: .
CDR3 DNA: TGTGCCAGCCTCGGACAGAACTATGGCTACACCTTC; CDR3 protein: CASLGQNYGYTF; clone size: once; V gene: TRBV12-3/TRBV12-4; J gene: TRBJ1-2; D gene: .
CDR3 DNA: TGTGCCAGCTCACCAGATCCAGGGACCTATGGCTACACCTTC; CDR3 protein: CASSPDPGTYGYTF; clone size: many; V gene: TRBV18; J gene: TRBJ1-2; D gene: .
CDR3 DNA: TGTGCCAGCAGTTACTCTCTGACGGGTGCCCAGTACTTC; CDR3 protein: CASSYSLTGAQYF; clone size: .; V gene: TRBV6-5; J gene: TRBJ2-5; D gene: .
CDR3 DNA: TGTGCCAGCTCACTGCCAACGGGGAACGAGCAGTACTTC; CDR3 protein: CASSLPTGNEQYF; clone size: many; V gene: TRBV18; J gene: TRBJ2-7; D gene: .
CDR3 DNA: TGTGCCAGCAGTTCCCGCTGGGAGACCCAGTACTTC; CDR3 protein: CASSSRWETQYF; clone size: .; V gene: TRBV28; J gene: TRBJ2-5; D gene: .
CDR3 DNA: TGTGCCAGCGAGACGGGGTTAACCCCCTACGAGCAGTACTTC; CDR3 protein: CASETGLTPYEQYF; clone size: few; V gene: TRBV6-1; J gene: TRBJ2-7; D gene: .
CDR3 DNA: TGCGCCAGCAGCATTATCAGGGGACTGAACACTGAAGCTTTCTTT; CDR3 protein: CASSIIRGLNTEAFF; clone size: many; V gene: TRBV5-1; J gene: TRBJ1-1; D gene: .
CDR3 DNA: TGTGTCAGCAGCCATGGGTTCAACACTGAAGCTTTCTTT; CDR3 protein: CVSSHGFNTEAFF; clone size: few; V gene: TRBV6-2/TRBV6-3; J gene: TRBJ1-1; D gene: .
CDR3 DNA: TGTGCCAGCAGCCAAGGACAGGGCCGTGAGCAGTACTTC; CDR3 protein: CASSQGQGREQYF; clone size: .; V gene: TRBV7-9; J gene: TRBJ2-7; D gene: TRBD1
CDR3 DNA: TGCAGTGCTAGAGATAACGGGAGGGGTATCGAGACCCAGTACTTC; CDR3 protein: CSARDNGRGIETQYF; clone size: many; V gene: TRBV20-1; J gene: TRBJ2-5; D gene: TRBD2
CDR3 DNA: TGTGCCAGCGGACGGACAGGGGACTATGGCTACACCTTC; CDR3 protein: CASGRTGDYGYTF; clone size: many; V gene: TRBV6-2/TRBV6-3; J gene: TRBJ1-2; D gene: TRBD1
CDR3 DNA: TGTGCCAGCAGTCGGACAGAACCGATGAACACTGAAGCTTTCTTT; CDR3 protein: CASSRTEPMNTEAFF; clone size: once; V gene: TRBV12-3/TRBV12-4; J gene: TRBJ1-1; D gene: .
CDR3 DNA: TGTGCCTGGAGAGCATTTAGTGGGAGGGCCTACGAGCAGTACTTC; CDR3 protein: CAWRAFSGRAYEQYF; clone size: many; V gene: TRBV30; J gene: TRBJ2-7; D gene: TRBD2